This T cell receptor (beta chain) was sequenced in a study of identical twins (dated by TCRdb to the mid-2010s). At the level of the whole study: To test whether fetal clonotypes persist, the study used deep sequencing on TCR alpha and beta repertoires from monozygotic twins, unrelated adults of various ages, and cord blood. To rule out contamination, the twin experiments were replicated at different times with different library preparation protocols.

V is reduced by 0 bases and J by 6 bases, leaving a spacing of 9 bases between them. The CDR3 spans 14 residues, from the cysteine through the phenylalanine. Left in the record is the CDR3 DNA by itself, 42 bases read in frame from the first base. In the germline V gene (reference sequence), CDR1 corresponds to SEHNR and CDR2 to FQNEAQ. What the authors observed across the whole study: Because the same donors could not be followed over many years, conclusions were based on cross-sectional statistical analysis. Zero-insertion analyses could be partly confounded by invariant T cells such as MAIT and iNKT, though diverse VJ usage argued against such confounding for most clonotypes. In beta out-of-frame sequences, excess twin sharing was weaker, because having fewer shared sequences lowered the signal-to-noise ratio. Abundant cord blood beta clonotypes had fewer insertions, young adult naive repertoires showed a similar but weaker trend, and memory repertoires showed no such trend. Compared with coincidental sharing between unrelated individuals, out-of-frame TCR alpha sequences shared between twins had an excess of sequences with low generation probability. In monozygotic twins, out-of-frame TCR alpha sharing was systematically underestimated by recombination models, although the models agreed with sharing between unrelated individuals.

Every donor was a healthy Caucasian. This clonotype was seen a few times. Its antigen specificity is not known. Base qualities are not provided; no much larger clone lies one nucleotide away. Library preparation used 5' RACE. Reads for this sample came from an Illumina HiSeq 2000. A universal primer binding site was introduced by template switching, and a unique molecular identifier was present in the final cDNA, enabling accurate counting of TCR cDNA molecules. First-strand cDNA for TCR alpha and beta chains was synthesized from specific primers in the conserved constant-segment region. Each cDNA library was double barcoded, with a SMART-Mk sample barcode plus Illumina barcodes, to control for contamination. TruSeq adapter sequences, together with Illumina sample barcodes, were added in two successive PCR steps. The TCR alpha and beta cDNA libraries were sequenced on the Illumina HiSeq platform using custom primers. Processing in the source paper ran as follows. Raw reads were processed with MiGEC to extract unique molecular identifiers, and MiXCR was used to determine CDR3 positions. Recombination models were inferred per individual with the repgenHMM and IGoR tools using an EM algorithm. Shared clonotype analysis was performed with the tcR package in R, normalizing sharing by the product of cloneset sizes. To study raw recombination without the effects of thymic and clonal selection, out-of-frame nonproductive sequences were analyzed. TCRdb reprocessed the public reads (quality trimming at Q25 with fastp, clone calling with MiXCR) and kept in-frame beta chains. CDR3 protein sequences are deduplicated, and each keeps its most common genes and DNA. V and J calls and clone size were set by TCRdb, not the authors. The sample yields 1.5 million to 2 million distinct CDR3 sequences; roughly a third were counted once. The ten largest clones represent about 0.27% of the sample.

Material for sequencing was cord blood. Recombination connected TRBV7-9 to TRBJ2-1, with the D gene not confidently named. This TCR was sampled from a newborn girl in good health. CDR3 region: CASSLAVAPNEQFF. Read as DNA, the sequence is TGTGCCAGCAGCTTAGCAGTTGCCCCCAATGAGCAGTTCTTC.